What follows are 8 T cell receptor beta chains derived from one specimen sequenced in a study of beta chain features in type 1 diabetes. cDNA synthesis used the whole RNA isolate, giving expressed TCRB sequences. Produced via immunoSEQ multiplex PCR; TCRdb's table is partial and in-frame only. The sample has 250,000 or so clones; roughly 22% are singletons. Their cognate antigens are unknown. Overall study findings and caveats: For Type 1 diabetes patients, all four CD4+ subsets carried TCRB CDR3s that were moderately but significantly shorter.

The specimen was naive CD4+ T cells from blood. These receptors were collected from a middle-aged woman with type 1 diabetes.

This clone was picked up a small number of times. The V gene is TRBV11-2, the J gene TRBJ1-1; D perhaps matches TRBD1 (6 bases). The CDR3 consists of 12 residues. V dropped 2 bases and J dropped 5 bases, with 6 bases sitting between them. CDR1 SGHAT and CDR2 FQNNGV come from the germline V gene. CDR3 in DNA: TGTGCCAGCAGCTTAACAGGGACTGAAGCTTTCTTT. It translates to CASSLTGTEAFF.

This sequence joins TRBV9 and TRBJ2-7; 9 nucleotides agree with TRBD1. Unmatched junction bases numbered 3, after V lost 2 bases and J lost 0 bases. Germline-derived CDR1 and CDR2 are SGDLS and YYNGEE. CDR3 length: 15 amino acids. In nucleotides, the CDR3 is TGTGCCAGCAGCGTGGGACAGGGACACTCCTACGAGCAGTACTTC. Protein product: CASSVGQGHSYEQYF.

J is TRBJ2-1 and V is TRBV4-1; no firm D call. The germline gives CDR1 MGHRA, CDR2 YSYEKL. The CDR3 length is 14 residues. Trimming removed 4 bases at V and 0 bases at J, with 7 bases between. CDR3 in DNA: TGCGCCAGCAGCCTTCAACTCTCCTACAATGAGCAGTTCTTC. It encodes CASSLQLSYNEQFF.

The chain has TRBV18 and TRBJ2-7, with D tentatively TRBD1 (8 bases). The ends were cut back, 3 bases at V and 3 bases at J, with 15 bases in the middle. The CDR3 consists of 15 residues. From germline, CDR1 is KGHSH and CDR2 LQKENI. The CDR3 is CASSPVQGEGYEQYF. The DNA for the CDR3 is TGTGCCAGCTCACCCGTACAGGGGGAGGGCTACGAGCAGTACTTC.

The chain uses TRBV6-6 and TRBJ1-5, with no clear D. The ends were cut back, 6 bases at V and 7 bases at J, with 10 bases in the middle. The CDR3 has 12 amino acids. CDR1 and CDR2 (germline): MNHNY, SVGAGI (reference sequence). This CDR3 reads CASSLQAQPQHF. For the CDR3, the DNA is TGTGCCAGCAGCCTCCAGGCCCAGCCCCAGCATTTT.

V gene TRBV29-1 combines with J gene TRBJ1-2; TRBD1 matches at 7 bases. V was pared by 5 bases and J by 1 base, with 16 bases of the junction left unmatched. There are 17 residues in the CDR3. Germline-derived CDR1 and CDR2 are SQVTM and ANQGSEA. The DNA for the CDR3 is TGCAGCGTTTCGACTCCAGGAACAGGGGTCCTTAACTATGGCTACACCTTC. Its translation is CSVSTPGTGVLNYGYTF.

This clone appeared a few times. The rearrangement joins TRBV5-4 to TRBJ2-7, with 10 bases that match TRBD1. The junction had 4 bases not matched to a gene; V was cut back by 2 bases and J by 2 bases. The CDR3 totals 15 residues. Per germline, CDR1 SGHNT and CDR2 YYREEE (reference sequence). The CDR3 region has the DNA TGTGCCAGCAGCTTACCGGGACAGGGGACCTACGAGCAGTACTTC. Translating it yields CASSLPGQGTYEQYF.

In this sample, this clone turned up a few times. This chain links TRBV4-3 with TRBJ2-7, with TRBD2 matching 10 bases. Germline CDR1 and CDR2: LGHNA and YSLEER. The CDR3 length is 16 residues. Germline trimming cut 4 bases from V and 4 bases from J; bases unmatched to any gene: 10. The CDR3 bases are TGCGCCAGCAGCCCCGTGGTAGCGGGGGGCCTTTACGAGCAGTACTTC. Translation gives CASSPVVAGGLYEQYF.